This TCR beta chain stems from a study of blood T cell repertoires in COVID-19. About the study: There were acute and convalescent COVID-19 samples, and they came from the United States, Italy and Spain. In each case, the material was cDNA or gDNA derived from T cells, B-cell-depleted T cells, or PBMCs.

One Seattle source followed patients from active infection through their disease course. The V and J ends lost 11 bases and 1 base respectively, with 11 bases between them. This CDR3 spans 12 amino acids. In the original analysis: For nucleated cells, counts were estimated from reference gene primer amplification. TCRdb keeps only in-frame clones here, not all; method: immunoSEQ multiplex PCR. The DNA was the basis for D and trimming; V, J and clone size are from that table. The table records about 210,000 clones, around 76% of them present only once. V is TRBV23-1 and J is TRBJ1-1; D gene uncertain. TRBV23-1 is labeled an ORF, and its function is uncertain. The TCR sequence derives from a woman in her sixties or seventies with COVID-19, enrolled during active disease. The material sequenced was peripheral blood. In nucleotides, the CDR3 is TGCGCCGGCACACGGGAGAACACTGAAGCTTTCTTT. Its translation: CAGTRENTEAFF.